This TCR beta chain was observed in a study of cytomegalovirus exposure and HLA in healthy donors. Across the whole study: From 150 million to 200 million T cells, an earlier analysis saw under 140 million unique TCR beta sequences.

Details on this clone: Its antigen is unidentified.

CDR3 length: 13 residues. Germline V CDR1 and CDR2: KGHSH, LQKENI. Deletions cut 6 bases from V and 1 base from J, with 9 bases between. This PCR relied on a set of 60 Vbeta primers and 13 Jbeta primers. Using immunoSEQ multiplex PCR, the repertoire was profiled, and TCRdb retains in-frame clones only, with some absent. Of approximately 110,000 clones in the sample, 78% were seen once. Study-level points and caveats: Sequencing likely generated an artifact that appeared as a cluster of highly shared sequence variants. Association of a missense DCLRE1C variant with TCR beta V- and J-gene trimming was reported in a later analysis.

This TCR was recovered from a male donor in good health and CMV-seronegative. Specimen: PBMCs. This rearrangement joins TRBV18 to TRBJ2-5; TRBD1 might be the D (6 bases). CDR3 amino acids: CASSPGAQETQYF. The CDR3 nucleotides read TGTGCCAGCTCCCCAGGGGCCCAAGAGACCCAGTACTTC.